The clone carrying this TCR beta chain was seen repeatedly, ten times or more. CDR1 and CDR2 (germline): LNHNV, YYDKDF (reference sequence). V dropped 4 bases and J dropped 1 base, with 11 bases sitting between them. The length of the CDR3 is 14 residues. This record belongs to a study of T-cell memory formation after mild COVID-19. TCRdb reprocessed the 5' RACE reads via MiXCR and lists one record per CDR3 protein. The sample lists 250,000 to 350,000 distinct CDR3 sequences, roughly an eighth occurring once. This sequence joins TRBV15 and TRBJ2-7, with D possibly TRBD2 on 6 matching bases. This TCR was recovered from a man younger than 30 who had mild COVID-19 (a few samples of this study predate the infection). Cell type and time point are not known. The sequenced material came from PBMCs or a T cell subset sorted from them (not recorded which). In DNA form, the CDR3 reads TGTGCCACCAGCAACCTCGGGAGATCCTACGAGCAGTACTTC. Translated, it gives CATSNLGRSYEQYF.